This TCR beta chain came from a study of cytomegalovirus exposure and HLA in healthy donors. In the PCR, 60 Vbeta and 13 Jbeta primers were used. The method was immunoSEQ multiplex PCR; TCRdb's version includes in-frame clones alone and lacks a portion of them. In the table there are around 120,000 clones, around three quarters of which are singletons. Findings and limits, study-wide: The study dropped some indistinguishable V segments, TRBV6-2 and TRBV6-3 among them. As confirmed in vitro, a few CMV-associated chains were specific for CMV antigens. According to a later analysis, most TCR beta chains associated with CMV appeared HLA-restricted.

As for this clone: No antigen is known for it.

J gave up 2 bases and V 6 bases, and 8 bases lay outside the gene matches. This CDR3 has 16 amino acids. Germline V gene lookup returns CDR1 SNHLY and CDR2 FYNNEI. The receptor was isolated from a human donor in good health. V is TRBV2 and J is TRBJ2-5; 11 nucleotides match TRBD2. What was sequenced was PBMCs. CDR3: CASSEIGLAGQETQYF. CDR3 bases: TGTGCCAGCAGCGAAATTGGACTAGCGGGTCAAGAGACCCAGTACTTC.